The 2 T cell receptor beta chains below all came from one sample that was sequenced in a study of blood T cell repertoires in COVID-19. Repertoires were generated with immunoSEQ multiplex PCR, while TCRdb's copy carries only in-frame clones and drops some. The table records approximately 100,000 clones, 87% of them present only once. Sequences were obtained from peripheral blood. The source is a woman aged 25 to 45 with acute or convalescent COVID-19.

The CDR3 coding sequence is TGTGCCAGCAGCCGCCAGGCAGGGGGCAACACTGAAGCTTTCTTT. It yields the protein CASSRQAGGNTEAFF. The J gene is TRBJ1-1, the V gene TRBV7-2, with TRBD1 identical over 8 bases. The CDR3 runs 15 residues. CDR1 SGHTA and CDR2 FQGNSA come from the germline V gene. The V segment lost 5 bases and the J segment 2 bases; nucleotides outside the gene matches: 7.

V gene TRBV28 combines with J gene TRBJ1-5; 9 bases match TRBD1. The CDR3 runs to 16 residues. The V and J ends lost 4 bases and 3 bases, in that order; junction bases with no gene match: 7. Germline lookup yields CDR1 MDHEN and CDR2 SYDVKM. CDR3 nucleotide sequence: TGTGCCAGCAGTTACCTGGACAGGGGAAACAATCAGCCCCAGCATTTT. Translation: CASSYLDRGNNQPQHF.